This TCR beta chain derives from a study of blood T cells in healthy people across ages. A second PCR of roughly 7 to 11 cycles used a sample-barcoded 5' primer and a J-beta primer mix. Via MiXCR, TCRdb re-called the 5' RACE reads, giving one row per CDR3 protein. Of about a million distinct CDR3 sequences listed, more than 30% were seen once; the top ten hold roughly 14%. Donors were systemically healthy Caucasian individuals from Russia aged about 6 to 95 years. The sample holds a few counts of this clonotype. The CDR3 consists of 15 residues. Losses at the gene ends were 4 bases for V and 4 bases for J; bases not matched to a gene: 8. CDR1 is SGHDT, CDR2 YYEEEE, per germline.

The V gene is TRBV5-6, the J gene TRBJ2-1, with TRBD1 matching 7 bases. The clonotype comes from a man between 18 and 29 years old in good health. Sequencing input: blood. The CDR3 bases are TGTGCCAGCAGCCGTACAGGGGCCCTATACAATGAGCAGTTCTTC. Its translation is CASSRTGALYNEQFF.